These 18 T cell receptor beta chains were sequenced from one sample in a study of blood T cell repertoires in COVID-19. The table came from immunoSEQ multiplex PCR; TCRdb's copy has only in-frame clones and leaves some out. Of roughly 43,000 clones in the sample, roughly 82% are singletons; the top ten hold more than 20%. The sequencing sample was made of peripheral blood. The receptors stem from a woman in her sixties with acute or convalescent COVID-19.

The CDR3: CASSFQGNEQFF. The CDR3, as DNA: TGTGCCAGCAGCTTTCAGGGCAATGAGCAGTTCTTC. This chain links TRBV11-3 with TRBJ2-1; possibly TRBD1 for D (5 bases). The CDR3 covers 12 residues. The V gene lost 3 bases and the J gene lost 6 bases, with 6 bases spanning the gap. Germline CDR1 reads SGHNT; CDR2 reads YENEEA.

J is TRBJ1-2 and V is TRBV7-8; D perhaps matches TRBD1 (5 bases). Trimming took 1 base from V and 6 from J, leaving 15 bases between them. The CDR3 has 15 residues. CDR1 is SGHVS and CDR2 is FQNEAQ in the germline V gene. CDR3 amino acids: CASSLGFGGQNGYTF. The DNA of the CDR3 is TGTGCCAGCAGCTTAGGATTCGGGGGTCAGAATGGCTACACCTTC.

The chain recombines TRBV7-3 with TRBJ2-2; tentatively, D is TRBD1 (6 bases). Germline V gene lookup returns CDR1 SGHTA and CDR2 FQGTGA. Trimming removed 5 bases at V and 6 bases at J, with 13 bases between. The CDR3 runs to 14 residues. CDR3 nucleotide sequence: TGTGCCAGCAGCCCACTTACAGGGTCCGGGGAGCTGTTTTTT. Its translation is CASSPLTGSGELFF.

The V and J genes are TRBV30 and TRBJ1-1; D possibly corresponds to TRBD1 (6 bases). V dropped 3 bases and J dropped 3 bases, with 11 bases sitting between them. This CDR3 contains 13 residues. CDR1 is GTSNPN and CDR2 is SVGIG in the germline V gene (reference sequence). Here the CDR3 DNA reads TGTGCCTGGAGATACAGGGTAGACACTGAAGCTTTCTTT. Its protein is CAWRYRVDTEAFF.

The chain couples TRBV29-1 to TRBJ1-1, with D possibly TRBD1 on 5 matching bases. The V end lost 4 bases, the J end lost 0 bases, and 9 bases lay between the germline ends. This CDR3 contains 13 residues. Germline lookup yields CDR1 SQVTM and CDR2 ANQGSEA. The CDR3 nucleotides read TGCAGCGTTGCCGGACACATGAACACTGAAGCTTTCTTT. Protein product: CSVAGHMNTEAFF.

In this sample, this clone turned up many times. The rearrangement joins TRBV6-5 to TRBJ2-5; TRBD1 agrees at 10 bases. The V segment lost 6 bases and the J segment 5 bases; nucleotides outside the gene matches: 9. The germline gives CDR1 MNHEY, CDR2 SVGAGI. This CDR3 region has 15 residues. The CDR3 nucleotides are TGTGCCAGCAGCGGGACAGGGGTGCCACGGGAGACCCAGTACTTC. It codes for CASSGTGVPRETQYF.

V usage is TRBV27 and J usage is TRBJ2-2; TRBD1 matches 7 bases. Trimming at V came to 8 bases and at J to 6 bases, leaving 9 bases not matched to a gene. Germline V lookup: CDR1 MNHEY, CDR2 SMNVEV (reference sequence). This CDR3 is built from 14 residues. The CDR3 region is CASGSDRAPGELFF. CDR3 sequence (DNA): TGTGCCAGCGGATCTGACAGGGCCCCCGGGGAGCTGTTTTTT.

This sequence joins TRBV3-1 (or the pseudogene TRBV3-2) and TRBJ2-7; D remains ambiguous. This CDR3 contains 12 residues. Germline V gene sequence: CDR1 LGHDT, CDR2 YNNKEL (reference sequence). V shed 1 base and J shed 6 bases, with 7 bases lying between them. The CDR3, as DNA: TGTGCCAGCAGCCAAGTTGGTAGCGAGCAGTACTTC. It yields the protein CASSQVGSEQYF.

CDR3 region: CSVELGTVEKLFF. The CDR3 bases are TGCAGCGTCGAGCTTGGGACAGTTGAAAAACTGTTTTTT. This chain joins TRBV29-1 and TRBJ1-4, with 7 nucleotides matching TRBD1. The CDR3 runs 13 residues. V lost 6 bases and J lost 7; bases outside the gene matches: 8. CDR1 and CDR2 (germline): SQVTM, ANQGSEA.

CDR3 DNA: TGTGCCATCAGCCGACAGTCTGGGGCCAACGTCCTGACTTTC. It specifies CAISRQSGANVLTF. The V and J genes are TRBV10-3 and TRBJ2-6, with D perhaps matching TRBD1 (5 bases). V gave up 6 bases and J gave up 1 base, with 7 bases separating them. The germline gives CDR1 ENHRY, CDR2 SYGVKD. The CDR3 contains 14 residues.

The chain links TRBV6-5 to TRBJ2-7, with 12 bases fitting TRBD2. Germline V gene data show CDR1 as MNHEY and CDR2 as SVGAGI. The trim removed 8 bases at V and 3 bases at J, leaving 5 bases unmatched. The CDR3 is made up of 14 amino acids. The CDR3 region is CASARTSGVYEQYF. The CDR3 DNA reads TGTGCCAGCGCCCGGACTAGCGGGGTCTACGAGCAGTACTTC.

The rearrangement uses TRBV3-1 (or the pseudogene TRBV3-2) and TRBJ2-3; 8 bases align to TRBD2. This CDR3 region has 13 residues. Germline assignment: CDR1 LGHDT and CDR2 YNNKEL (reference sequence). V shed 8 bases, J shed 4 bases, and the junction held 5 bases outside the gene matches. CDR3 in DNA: TGTGCCAGCTGGGAGCGGGGGTCAGATACGCAGTATTTT. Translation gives CASWERGSDTQYF.

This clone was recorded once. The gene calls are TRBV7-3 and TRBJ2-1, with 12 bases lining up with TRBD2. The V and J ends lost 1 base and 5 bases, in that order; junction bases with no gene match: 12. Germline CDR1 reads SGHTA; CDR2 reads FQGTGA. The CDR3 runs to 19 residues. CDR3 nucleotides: TGTGCCAGCAGCTTAAAGCGTCTAGCGGGGGGGCCCCCCCACAATGAGCAGTTCTTC. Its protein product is CASSLKRLAGGPPHNEQFF.

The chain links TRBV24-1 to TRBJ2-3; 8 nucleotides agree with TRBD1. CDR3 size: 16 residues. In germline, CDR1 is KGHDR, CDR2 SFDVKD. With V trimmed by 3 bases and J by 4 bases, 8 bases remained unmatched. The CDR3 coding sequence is TGTGCCACCAGTGATACCGGACAGGGTAGACCAGATACGCAGTATTTT. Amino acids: CATSDTGQGRPDTQYF.

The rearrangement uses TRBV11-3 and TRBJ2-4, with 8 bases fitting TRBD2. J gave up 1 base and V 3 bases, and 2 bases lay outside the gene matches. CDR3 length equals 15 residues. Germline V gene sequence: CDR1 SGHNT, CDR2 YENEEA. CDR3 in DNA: TGTGCCAGCAGCTTGAGCGGGGGCGCCAAAAACATTCAGTACTTC. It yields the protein CASSLSGGAKNIQYF.

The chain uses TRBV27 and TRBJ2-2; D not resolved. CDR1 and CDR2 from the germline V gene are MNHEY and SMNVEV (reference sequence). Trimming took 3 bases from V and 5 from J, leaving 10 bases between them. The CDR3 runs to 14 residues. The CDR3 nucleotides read TGTGCCAGCAGTTTGACTGGCCCTACCGGGGAGCTGTTTTTT. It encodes CASSLTGPTGELFF.

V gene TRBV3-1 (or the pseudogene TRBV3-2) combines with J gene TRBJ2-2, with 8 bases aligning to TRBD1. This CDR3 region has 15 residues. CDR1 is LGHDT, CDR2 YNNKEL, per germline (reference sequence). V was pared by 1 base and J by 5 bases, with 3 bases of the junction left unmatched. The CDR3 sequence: CASSQGTGQTGELFF. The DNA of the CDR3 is TGTGCCAGCAGCCAAGGGACAGGGCAAACCGGGGAGCTGTTTTTT.

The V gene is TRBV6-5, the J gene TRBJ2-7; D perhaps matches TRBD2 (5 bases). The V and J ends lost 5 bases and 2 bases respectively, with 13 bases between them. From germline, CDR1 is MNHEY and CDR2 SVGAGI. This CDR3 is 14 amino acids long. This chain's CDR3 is CASSRSPGTYEQYF. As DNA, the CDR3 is TGTGCCAGCAGTCGCTCCCCCGGGACCTACGAGCAGTACTTC.